The 29 T cell receptor beta chains reported below all come from one sample, sequenced in a study of cytomegalovirus exposure and HLA in healthy donors. This PCR relied on a set of 60 Vbeta primers and 13 Jbeta primers. Assay: immunoSEQ multiplex PCR; the TCRdb copy retains only in-frame clones and omits some. The data show some 150,000 clones, about 81% seen once. Material: PBMCs. The source is a man aged 30 to 39 in good health and CMV-seronegative.

The rearrangement links TRBV2 to TRBJ2-7; tentative D call: TRBD1 (7 bases). Trimming shortened V by 10 bases and J by 0 bases, and 19 bases separated the two germline ends. The CDR3 has 15 residues. CDR1 and CDR2 from the germline V gene are SNHLY and FYNNEI. The CDR3 nucleotides are TGTGCCACCAGGGGGGACAGTCTAAGCTCCTACGAGCAGTACTTC. This gives the protein CATRGDSLSSYEQYF.

J is TRBJ2-1 and V is TRBV6-5; 12 nucleotides align to TRBD2. Per the germline V gene, CDR1 is MNHEY and CDR2 is SVGAGI. J was trimmed by 11 bases and V by 4 bases; bases with no gene match: 3. The CDR3 sequence is 13 residues long. The CDR3 region is CASSSGLAGQQFF. The CDR3 DNA is TGTGCCAGCAGTTCGGGACTAGCGGGTCAGCAGTTCTTC.

V and J are TRBV25-1 and TRBJ1-3, with a possible D match to TRBD1 (6 bases). The V gene's germline CDR1 is MGHDK and CDR2 SYGVNS. V was cut by 4 bases and J by 8 bases, with 12 bases left in between. The CDR3 covers 13 residues. CDR3 sequence: CASSVGHFDTIYF. In nucleotides, the CDR3 is TGTGCCAGCAGTGTGGGACATTTCGACACCATATATTTT.

The chain links TRBV19 to TRBJ2-1; possible D gene TRBD2, 6 bases. V was pared by 8 bases and J by 0 bases, with 11 bases between. Per germline, CDR1 LNHDA and CDR2 SQIVND (reference sequence). The CDR3 covers 14 residues. The CDR3 DNA sequence: TGTGCCAGTGGGGCGGGGACCTCCTACAATGAGCAGTTCTTC. Protein sequence: CASGAGTSYNEQFF.

V gene TRBV7-9 combines with J gene TRBJ2-7, with TRBD2 matching 8 bases. The germline V gene encodes CDR1 SEHNR and CDR2 FQNEAQ (reference sequence). V trimming: 5 bases; J trimming: 1 base; junction bases outside the gene matches: 10. The CDR3 is 16 residues long. CDR3 nucleotides: TGTGCCAGCAGCATTGACCCGGGACTAGTTTCCTACGAGCAGTACTTC. Translated: CASSIDPGLVSYEQYF.

V usage is TRBV6-6 and J usage is TRBJ1-2, with 7 bases identical to TRBD1. CDR3 size: 14 residues. V gave up 5 bases and J gave up 4 bases; unmatched junction bases: 7. From germline, CDR1 is MNHNY and CDR2 SVGAGI (reference sequence). CDR3 in amino acids: CASSDDRAGYGYTF. The DNA for the CDR3 is TGTGCCAGCAGTGATGACAGGGCAGGCTATGGCTACACCTTC.

In the case of this clone: The missing conserved phenylalanine or tryptophan at the end of this CDR3 makes a read error likely. The genes are TRBV5-1 and TRBJ1-2, with 7 bases fitting TRBD1. The CDR3 spans 14 residues. Unmatched junction bases numbered 8, after V lost 3 bases and J lost 6 bases. Germline V gene data show CDR1 as SGHRS and CDR2 as YFSETQ. The CDR3 here is CASSWGQSMDGYTC. In DNA, the CDR3 is TGCGCCAGCAGCTGGGGACAGTCGATGGATGGCTACACCTGC.

The chain joins TRBV29-1 to TRBJ1-3, with D maybe TRBD1 (5 bases). The CDR3 covers 15 residues. The V end was cut by 5 bases, the J end by 3 bases, with 17 bases between. The germline V gene has CDR1 SQVTM and CDR2 ANQGSEA. This chain's CDR3 is CSVWDYQRSGNTIYF. The CDR3 DNA reads as TGCAGCGTTTGGGACTATCAAAGAAGTGGAAACACCATATATTTT.

This chain joins TRBV29-1 and TRBJ2-4; 9 bases are a match to TRBD2. The V and J ends lost 3 bases and 7 bases, in that order; junction bases with no gene match: 13. The CDR3 has 16 amino acids. Germline assignment: CDR1 SQVTM and CDR2 ANQGSEA. The CDR3 nucleotides read TGCAGCGTTGACACGCCTGGTGGCGGGAGGGATAACATTCAGTACTTC. Translation: CSVDTPGGGRDNIQYF. The entire variable domain, with the rest obtained from reference TRBV29-1 and TRBJ2-4, is as follows: SAVISQKPSRDICQRGTSLTIQCQVDSQVTMMFWYRQQPGQSLTLIATANQGSEATYESGFVIDKFPISRPNLTFSTLTVSNMSPEDSSIYLCSVDTPGGGRDNIQYFGAGTRLSVL.

The chain employs TRBV6-5 and TRBJ2-5, with D uncertain. The last part of the DNA fits TRBJ2-7 better; the J call may be wrong. This CDR3 has 13 residues. Per the germline V gene, CDR1 is MNHEY and CDR2 is SVGAGI. This chain's CDR3 is CASSLARFYEQYF. DNA for the CDR3: TGTGCCAGCAGTTTGGCCAGGTTCTACGAGCAGTACTTC.

This clone appeared once. This chain connects TRBV10-3 to TRBJ2-2; 9 bases are shared with TRBD2. V lost 7 bases and J lost 6; bases outside the gene matches: 12. The V gene's germline CDR1 is ENHRY and CDR2 SYGVKD. The CDR3 spans 16 residues. As DNA, the CDR3 is TGTGCCATCAATTCCGCAGCGGGGGGTTCTTCCGGGGAGCTGTTTTTT. This codes for CAINSAAGGSSGELFF.

With regard to this clone: This sample includes further DNA sequences coding for the same CDR3. The rearrangement uses TRBV9 and TRBJ1-6; TRBD1 matches at 7 bases. Germline CDR1 and CDR2: SGDLS and YYNGEE. The CDR3 contains 17 residues. V dropped 4 bases and J dropped 0; count of bases not matched to a gene: 7. Here the CDR3 DNA reads TGTGCCAGCAGCCTAAGACAGGGTGGCTCCTATAATTCACCCCTCCACTTT. It is translated as CASSLRQGGSYNSPLHF.

The rearrangement joins TRBV6-6 to TRBJ2-7; 9 bases map to TRBD1. V shed 0 bases and J 1 base; nucleotides not matched to a gene: 4. The germline CDR1 and CDR2 sequences are MNHNY and SVGAGI (reference sequence). The CDR3 has 16 residues. CDR3 DNA sequence: TGTGCCAGCAGTTACTCAGGGACAGGGCATTCCTACGAGCAGTACTTC. Translating it yields CASSYSGTGHSYEQYF.

The chain has TRBV28 and TRBJ1-3; D gene unclear. The V and J ends lost 2 bases and 0 bases respectively, with 8 bases between them. This CDR3 has 15 amino acids. CDR1 is MDHEN, CDR2 SYDVKM, per germline. The CDR3 is CASSLINPSGNTIYF. CDR3 nucleotide sequence: TGTGCCAGCAGTTTAATAAATCCCTCTGGAAACACCATATATTTT.

This clone was observed a handful of times. The V gene is TRBV15, the J gene TRBJ2-3; 8 nucleotides agree with TRBD2. Germline V gene lookup returns CDR1 LNHNV and CDR2 YYDKDF (reference sequence). The CDR3 has 15 amino acids. The V and J ends lost 0 bases and 6 bases, in that order; junction bases with no gene match: 5. In DNA, the CDR3 is TGTGCCACCAGCAGAGAGGGGGGACTAGGGGATACGCAGTATTTT. Protein product: CATSREGGLGDTQYF.

The chain uses TRBV6-6 and TRBJ2-3; perhaps TRBD2 as D (7 bases). Germline CDR1 MNHNY, CDR2 SVGAGI (reference sequence). The CDR3 is 15 residues long. Trimming stripped 2 bases from V and 6 bases from J, with 15 bases between. The CDR3 sequence: CASSYGRGLGDTQYF. CDR3 nucleotide sequence: TGTGCCAGCAGTTACGGGAGGGGGTTGGGGGATACGCAGTATTTT.

The chain combines TRBV5-1 with TRBJ2-4; D unresolved. Trimming pared 5 bases from V and 0 bases from J, leaving 18 bases between. Germline assignment: CDR1 SGHRS and CDR2 YFSETQ. The CDR3 loop spans 17 amino acids. CDR3 protein: CASRWISQVEAKNIQYF. DNA of the CDR3: TGCGCCAGCAGGTGGATCAGCCAGGTGGAAGCCAAAAACATTCAGTACTTC.

In its sample, this clone was seen a few times. The chain uses TRBV6-1 and TRBJ1-5, with a possible D match to TRBD1 (5 bases). The CDR3 is 15 amino acids. Trimming cost V 6 bases and J 0 bases, with 12 bases left between them. The germline V gene has CDR1 MNHNS and CDR2 SASEGT. CDR3 protein: CASRPGLHSNQPQHF. The CDR3 DNA reads as TGTGCCAGCAGGCCGGGACTGCATAGCAATCAGCCCCAGCATTTT.

The V call is TRBV30, the J call TRBJ2-3, with TRBD1 matching 8 bases. The trim removed 3 bases at V and 3 bases at J, leaving 14 bases unmatched. The CDR3 extends over 17 amino acids. Per the germline V gene, CDR1 is GTSNPN and CDR2 is SVGIG (reference sequence). DNA for the CDR3: TGTGCCTGGAGCCTAAACAGGGGGGCCAATTTAACAGATACGCAGTATTTT. Amino acids: CAWSLNRGANLTDTQYF.

This clone was found once. The J gene is TRBJ2-1, the V gene TRBV29-1, with 16 bases lining up with TRBD2. Germline trimming cut 6 bases from V and 2 bases from J; bases unmatched to any gene: 7. CDR1 is SQVTM, CDR2 ANQGSEA, per germline. The CDR3 is 17 residues long. In nucleotides, the CDR3 is TGCAGCGTCCGCGGGACTAGCGGGAGGGGTCCCTACAATGAGCAGTTCTTC. Translation: CSVRGTSGRGPYNEQFF.

V and J are TRBV28 and TRBJ1-5; 7 bases are shared with TRBD1. The germline V gene has CDR1 MDHEN and CDR2 SYDVKM. With 5 bases clipped from V and 7 bases from J, the junction kept 8 bases outside the gene matches. The CDR3 runs 14 residues. The CDR3 protein is CASSPETGQQPQHF. CDR3 nucleotide sequence: TGTGCCAGCAGTCCTGAGACAGGGCAGCAGCCCCAGCATTTT.

The J gene is TRBJ1-3, the V gene TRBV28; perhaps TRBD1 as D (6 bases). V was trimmed by 3 bases and J by 0 bases, leaving 12 bases between them. The CDR3 runs 16 residues. Germline V CDR1 and CDR2: MDHEN, SYDVKM. CDR3 coding DNA: TGTGCCAGCAGTTTGACAACAGGGTCCTCTGGAAACACCATATATTTT. Protein: CASSLTTGSSGNTIYF. The full variable domain, completed using reference TRBV28 and TRBJ1-3, is DVKVTQSSRYLVKRTGEKVFLECVQDMDHENMFWYRQDPGLGLRLIYFSYDVKMKEKGDIPEGYSVSREKKERFSLILESASTNQTSMYLCASSLTTGSSGNTIYFGEGSWLTVV.

This chain joins TRBV5-1 and TRBJ2-5; D may be TRBD2 (6 bases). CDR3 length: 13 residues. V was shortened by 4 bases and J by 13 bases, with 20 bases between the two germline ends. Germline V gene sequence: CDR1 SGHRS, CDR2 YFSETQ. The CDR3 nucleotides are TGCGCCAGCAGCCGCCAGGAGGGGACGGAGGGGTACTTC. It is translated as CASSRQEGTEGYF. Complete variable domain (other parts from reference TRBV5-1 and TRBJ2-5): KAGVTQTPRYLIKTRGQQVTLSCSPISGHRSVSWYQQTPGQGLQFLFEYFSETQRNKGNFPGRFSGRQFSNSRSEMNVSTLELGDSALYLCASSRQEGTEGYFGPGTRLLVL.

The chain links TRBV19 to TRBJ2-2, with unresolved D. Trimming stripped 5 bases from V and 0 bases from J, with 10 bases between. From germline, CDR1 is LNHDA and CDR2 SQIVND (reference sequence). The CDR3 consists of 15 residues. This CDR3 is CASSAQAPNTGELFF. The CDR3 coding sequence is TGTGCCAGTAGTGCGCAAGCCCCGAACACCGGGGAGCTGTTTTTT.

The J gene is TRBJ2-4, the V gene TRBV7-2; the match to TRBD1 covers 9 bases. The CDR3 runs 14 residues. With V trimmed by 1 base and J by 7 bases, 2 bases remained unmatched. Germline lookup yields CDR1 SGHTA and CDR2 FQGNSA. In DNA form, the CDR3 reads TGTGCCAGCAGCTTAGGGGGACAGGGCAACATTCAGTACTTC. It is translated as CASSLGGQGNIQYF.

The rearrangement uses TRBV5-1 and TRBJ1-1; 9 nucleotides line up with TRBD1. The J segment lost 4 bases and the V segment lost 2 bases, leaving 6 bases of the junction unmatched. Germline V gene data show CDR1 as SGHRS and CDR2 as YFSETQ. CDR3 length: 15 residues. This CDR3 reads CASSLQQGARTEAFF. CDR3 sequence (DNA): TGCGCCAGCAGCTTACAACAGGGGGCGCGCACTGAAGCTTTCTTT. Full variable domain (rest looked up from reference TRBV5-1 and TRBJ1-1): KAGVTQTPRYLIKTRGQQVTLSCSPISGHRSVSWYQQTPGQGLQFLFEYFSETQRNKGNFPGRFSGRQFSNSRSEMNVSTLELGDSALYLCASSLQQGARTEAFFGQGTRLTVV.

The chain employs TRBV29-1 and TRBJ2-1, with TRBD1 as a possible D gene (6 bases). V lost 4 bases and J lost 7, with 23 bases in between. The length of the CDR3 is 16 residues. CDR1 is SQVTM, CDR2 ANQGSEA, per germline. CDR3 bases: TGCAGCGTTGTCCCCAGATTGACAGGTGGTATGAATGAGCAGTTCTTC. It encodes CSVVPRLTGGMNEQFF.

This chain connects TRBV7-2 to TRBJ2-3; D uncertain. V dropped 1 base and J dropped 2 bases, with 4 bases sitting between them. Germline CDR1 SGHTA, CDR2 FQGNSA. The CDR3 runs 13 residues. The DNA for the CDR3 is TGTGCCAGCAGCTTAGGGGCCACAGATACGCAGTATTTT. Protein product: CASSLGATDTQYF.

As concerns this clone: Other nucleotide sequences in the sample specify the same CDR3. V gene TRBV29-1 combines with J gene TRBJ1-5; possible D gene TRBD1, 6 bases. Germline values: CDR1 SQVTM, CDR2 ANQGSEA. CDR3 size: 12 residues. V lost 4 bases and J 7 bases, leaving 11 bases between the germline ends. CDR3 loop: CSVGSGDQPQHF. CDR3 coding DNA: TGCAGCGTTGGGTCAGGGGACCAGCCCCAGCATTTT.